This record looks at one T cell receptor beta chain sequence and its context. This entry comes from a study of T-cell reconstitution after alpha-beta-depleted transplantation in children. The authors prepared the TCRbeta library with unique molecular identifiers. TCRdb redid the calling of the PCR reads with MiXCR, one entry per CDR3 protein. Counted here are about 610,000 distinct CDR3 sequences, 8% to 11% occurring once; the ten biggest clones make up roughly 3.9%. Specimen: PBMCs from the stem cell graft donor, collected from the stem cell graft. The clonotype originates from a human donor who donated a stem cell graft to a child with acute myeloid leukemia.

The CDR3 bases are TGCAGTGGCCCACTGCGCCTACCCAATGAGCAGTTCTTC. The encoded protein is CSGPLRLPNEQFF. J is TRBJ2-1 and V is TRBV20-1; D remains ambiguous. Germline lookup yields CDR1 DFQATT and CDR2 SNEGSKA (reference sequence). V was pared by 7 bases and J by 6 bases, with 16 bases between. This CDR3 comprises 13 residues.